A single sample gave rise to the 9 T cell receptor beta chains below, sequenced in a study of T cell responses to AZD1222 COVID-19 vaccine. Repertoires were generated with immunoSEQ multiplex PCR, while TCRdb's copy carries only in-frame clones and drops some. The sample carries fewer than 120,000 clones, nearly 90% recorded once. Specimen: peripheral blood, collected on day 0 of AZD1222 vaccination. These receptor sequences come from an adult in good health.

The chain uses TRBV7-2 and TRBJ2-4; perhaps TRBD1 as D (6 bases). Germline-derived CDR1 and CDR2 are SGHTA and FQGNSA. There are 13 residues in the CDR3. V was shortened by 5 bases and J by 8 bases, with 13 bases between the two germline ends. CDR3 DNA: TGTGCCAGCAGCACAACAGGGCGAGACATTCAGTACTTC. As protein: CASSTTGRDIQYF.

The chain's CDR3 is CASSVANVYSYNEQFF. The CDR3 DNA follows: TGTGCCAGCAGCGTAGCGAACGTTTACTCCTACAATGAGCAGTTCTTC. The chain links TRBV9 to TRBJ2-1; D not certain. With 0 bases removed from V and 0 bases from J, the gap between germline ends came to 10 bases. CDR3 length: 16 residues. CDR1 SGDLS and CDR2 YYNGEE come from the germline V gene. The variable domain in full, with the rest retrieved from reference TRBV9 and TRBJ2-1, is DSGVTQTPKHLITATGQRVTLRCSPRSGDLSVYWYQQSLDQGLQFLIQYYNGEERAKGNILERFSAQQFPDLHSELNLSSLELGDSALYFCASSVANVYSYNEQFFGPGTRLTVL.

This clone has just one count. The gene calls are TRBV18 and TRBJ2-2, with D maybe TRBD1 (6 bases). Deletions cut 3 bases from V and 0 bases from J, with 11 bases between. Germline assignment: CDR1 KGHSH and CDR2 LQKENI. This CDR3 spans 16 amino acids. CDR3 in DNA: TGTGCCAGCTCACCTCGGACAGATGCGAACACCGGGGAGCTGTTTTTT. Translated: CASSPRTDANTGELFF.

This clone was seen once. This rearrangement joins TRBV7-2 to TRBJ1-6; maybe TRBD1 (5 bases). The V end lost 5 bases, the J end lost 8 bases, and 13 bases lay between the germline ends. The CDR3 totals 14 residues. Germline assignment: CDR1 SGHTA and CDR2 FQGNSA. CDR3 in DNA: TGTGCCAGCAGCCCCGAGGGACGGGATTCACCCCTCCACTTT. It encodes CASSPEGRDSPLHF.

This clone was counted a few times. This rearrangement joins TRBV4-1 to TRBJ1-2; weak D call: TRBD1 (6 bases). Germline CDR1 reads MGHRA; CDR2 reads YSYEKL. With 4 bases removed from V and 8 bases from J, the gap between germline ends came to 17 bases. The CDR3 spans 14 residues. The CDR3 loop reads CASSPPTGRGGYTF. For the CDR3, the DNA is TGCGCCAGCAGCCCCCCAACAGGGCGCGGCGGCTACACCTTC.

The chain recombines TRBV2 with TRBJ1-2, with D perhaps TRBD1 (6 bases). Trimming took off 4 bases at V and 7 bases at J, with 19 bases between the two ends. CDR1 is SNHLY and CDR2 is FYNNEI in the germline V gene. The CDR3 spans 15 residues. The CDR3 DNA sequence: TGTGCCAGCAGTGGCCCAAATACAGGGTTGGGTGGCTACACCTTC. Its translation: CASSGPNTGLGGYTF.

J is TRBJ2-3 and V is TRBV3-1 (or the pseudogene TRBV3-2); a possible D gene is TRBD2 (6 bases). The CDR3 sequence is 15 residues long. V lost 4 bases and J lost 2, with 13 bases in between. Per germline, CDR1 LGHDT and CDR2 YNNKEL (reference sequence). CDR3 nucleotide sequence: TGTGCCAGCAGCCGCCCCGGGGGACCCACAGATACGCAGTATTTT. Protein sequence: CASSRPGGPTDTQYF.

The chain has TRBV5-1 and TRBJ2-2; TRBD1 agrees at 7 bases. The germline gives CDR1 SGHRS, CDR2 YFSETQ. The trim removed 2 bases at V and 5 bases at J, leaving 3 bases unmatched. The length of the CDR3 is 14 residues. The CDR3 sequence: CASSFGTDTGELFF. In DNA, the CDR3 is TGCGCCAGCAGCTTCGGGACAGATACCGGGGAGCTGTTTTTT. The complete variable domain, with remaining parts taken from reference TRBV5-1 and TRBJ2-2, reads KAGVTQTPRYLIKTRGQQVTLSCSPISGHRSVSWYQQTPGQGLQFLFEYFSETQRNKGNFPGRFSGRQFSNSRSEMNVSTLELGDSALYLCASSFGTDTGELFFGEGSRLTVL.

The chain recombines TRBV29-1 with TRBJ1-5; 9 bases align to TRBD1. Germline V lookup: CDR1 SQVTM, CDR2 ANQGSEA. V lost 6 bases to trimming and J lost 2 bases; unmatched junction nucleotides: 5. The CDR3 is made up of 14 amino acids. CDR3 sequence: CSVADRGGNQPQHF. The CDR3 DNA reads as TGCAGCGTCGCGGACAGGGGTGGCAATCAGCCCCAGCATTTT. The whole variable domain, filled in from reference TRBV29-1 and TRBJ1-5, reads SAVISQKPSRDICQRGTSLTIQCQVDSQVTMMFWYRQQPGQSLTLIATANQGSEATYESGFVIDKFPISRPNLTFSTLTVSNMSPEDSSIYLCSVADRGGNQPQHFGDGTRLSIL.